A selection of T cell receptor beta chains follows, all from one sample in a study of shared clonotypes between healthy human individuals. The assay was immunoSEQ multiplex PCR, and TCRdb's table has in-frame clones only and misses some. This sample has about 2.5 million clones, with around 90% found just once. Sample: naive CD4+ T cells from PBMCs. The receptor source for this set is a man aged 18 to 30 in good health. Some clones in this sample may be carry-over from other donors' samples. Each CDR3 is given with its conserved first and last residue. Each record gives: J gene, clone size, D gene, V gene, CDR3 protein, CDR3 DNA. The D gene is left open where the match is weak. The listing skips clone size in some rows; elsewhere it reads once, few, many or a size class.

J: TRBJ2-6; size: .; D: TRBD1; V: TRBV27; CDR3: CASSLFGTAYSGANVLTF; DNA: TGTGCCAGCAGTTTATTTGGGACAGCCTACTCTGGGGCCAACGTCCTGACTTTC
J: TRBJ2-1; size: .; D: .; V: TRBV30; CDR3: CAWIQGWGRQFF; DNA: TGTGCCTGGATTCAAGGTTGGGGGAGGCAGTTCTTC
J: TRBJ1-3; size: .; D: .; V: TRBV2; CDR3: CASRGTGNTIYF; DNA: TGTGCCAGCAGAGGAACAGGAAACACCATATATTTT
J: TRBJ2-7; size: .; D: .; V: TRBV6-1; CDR3: CASRMDYPRYEQYF; DNA: TGTGCCAGCAGGATGGACTATCCAAGATACGAGCAGTACTTC
J: TRBJ2-3; size: .; D: TRBD2; V: TRBV27; CDR3: CASSPLRTSGSTDTQYF; DNA: TGTGCCAGCAGTCCCCTTCGGACTAGCGGGAGCACAGATACGCAGTATTTT
J: TRBJ1-4; size: .; D: TRBD1; V: TRBV6-5; CDR3: CASSLRWDRGGKLFF; DNA: TGTGCCAGCAGCCTCCGTTGGGACAGGGGGGGAAAACTGTTTTTT
J: TRBJ2-1; size: .; D: TRBD2; V: TRBV29-1; CDR3: CSDRLAGSYNEQFF; DNA: TGCAGCGACCGACTAGCGGGATCCTACAATGAGCAGTTCTTC
J: TRBJ2-5; size: .; D: TRBD2; V: TRBV28; CDR3: CASSTSGRGGETQYF; DNA: TGTGCCAGCTCGACTAGCGGGAGGGGTGGGGAGACCCAGTACTTC
J: TRBJ2-5; size: .; D: .; V: TRBV15; CDR3: CATSREWGQETQYF; DNA: TGTGCCACCAGCCGCGAGTGGGGCCAAGAGACCCAGTACTTC
J: TRBJ1-2; size: .; D: .; V: TRBV6-5; CDR3: CASSYPGAADYGYTF; DNA: TGTGCCAGCAGTTATCCGGGGGCGGCTGACTATGGCTACACCTTC
J: TRBJ1-5; size: .; D: TRBD1; V: TRBV30; CDR3: CAWSSTGTVGQPQHF; DNA: TGTGCCTGGAGTAGTACCGGGACAGTGGGCCAGCCCCAGCATTTT
J: TRBJ2-2; size: once; D: TRBD2; V: TRBV29-1; CDR3: CSVTSGSFPGELFF; DNA: TGCAGCGTGACTAGCGGGAGTTTCCCCGGGGAGCTGTTTTTT
J: TRBJ1-3; size: once; D: .; V: TRBV14; CDR3: CASSPFRGGNTIYF; DNA: TGTGCCAGCAGCCCCTTTCGGGGCGGAAACACCATATATTTT
J: TRBJ2-7; size: .; D: .; V: TRBV2; CDR3: CASRGGLPKGEQYF; DNA: TGTGCCAGCCGGGGTGGCCTCCCCAAGGGCGAGCAGTACTTC
J: TRBJ2-2; size: .; D: TRBD1; V: TRBV5-1; CDR3: CASSRDRLYTGELFF; DNA: TGCGCCAGCAGTCGGGACAGGTTATACACCGGGGAGCTGTTTTTT
J: TRBJ1-3; size: .; D: .; V: TRBV7-9; CDR3: CADRMWGNTIYF; DNA: TGTGCCGACAGAATGTGGGGAAACACCATATATTTT
J: TRBJ2-1; size: .; D: TRBD2; V: TRBV5-1; CDR3: CASSRTSGSFNEQFF; DNA: TGCGCCAGCAGCCGGACTAGCGGGAGTTTCAATGAGCAGTTCTTC
J: TRBJ2-1; size: .; D: TRBD1; V: TRBV29-1; CDR3: CSVADRGDEQFF; DNA: TGCAGCGTTGCGGACAGGGGAGATGAGCAGTTCTTC
J: TRBJ2-7; size: .; D: .; V: TRBV5-1; CDR3: CASSLATGSYEQYF; DNA: TGCGCCAGCAGCTTGGCTACAGGATCCTACGAGCAGTACTTC
J: TRBJ1-1; size: few; D: .; V: TRBV7-9; CDR3: CASSRGDTEAFF; DNA: TGTGCCAGCAGCCGCGGAGACACTGAAGCTTTCTTT
J: TRBJ2-1; size: .; D: .; V: TRBV28; CDR3: CASSVTGNNQWHNEQFF; DNA: TGTGCCAGCAGTGTAACGGGGAACAACCAATGGCACAATGAGCAGTTCTTC
J: TRBJ1-3; size: .; D: TRBD1; V: TRBV10-3; CDR3: CAISDGQGTSGNTIYF; DNA: TGTGCCATCAGTGACGGACAGGGTACGTCTGGAAACACCATATATTTT
J: TRBJ1-1; size: .; D: .; V: TRBV29-1; CDR3: CSVVRQLNTEAFF; DNA: TGCAGCGTTGTCCGGCAGTTGAACACTGAAGCTTTCTTT
J: TRBJ1-2; size: .; D: TRBD1; V: TRBV28; CDR3: CASSTRQGARGYTF; DNA: TGTGCCAGCAGCACCCGACAGGGGGCAAGAGGCTACACCTTC
J: TRBJ2-7; size: .; D: .; V: TRBV5-6; CDR3: CASSPPGTGKGYEQYF; DNA: TGTGCCAGCAGCCCACCGGGAACAGGGAAGGGGTACGAGCAGTACTTC
J: TRBJ2-5; size: .; D: TRBD1; V: TRBV28; CDR3: CASSTTGEETQYF; DNA: TGTGCCAGCAGTACTACAGGGGAAGAGACCCAGTACTTC
J: TRBJ2-5; size: .; D: .; V: TRBV4-1; CDR3: CASRQGATQETQYF; DNA: TGCGCCAGCAGGCAGGGCGCTACACAAGAGACCCAGTACTTC
J: TRBJ1-4; size: .; D: TRBD1; V: TRBV27; CDR3: CASSPYRDRGEKLFF; DNA: TGTGCCAGCAGTCCCTACCGGGACAGAGGGGAAAAACTGTTTTTT
J: TRBJ2-1; size: .; D: TRBD1; V: TRBV5-6; CDR3: CASSFQDRVHEQFF; DNA: TGTGCCAGCAGCTTCCAGGACAGGGTGCATGAGCAGTTCTTC
J: TRBJ2-7; size: .; D: TRBD1; V: TRBV6-5; CDR3: CASLSTGETYEQYF; DNA: TGTGCCAGCTTATCAACAGGGGAGACCTACGAGCAGTACTTC
J: TRBJ2-2; size: .; D: .; V: TRBV6-4; CDR3: CASRSPPAGELFF; DNA: TGTGCCAGCAGGAGCCCCCCCGCCGGGGAGCTGTTTTTT
J: TRBJ2-5; size: .; D: TRBD2; V: TRBV30; CDR3: CAWSGGGETQYF; DNA: TGTGCCTGGAGTGGGGGGGGAGAGACCCAGTACTTC
J: TRBJ2-7; size: .; D: TRBD2; V: TRBV29-1; CDR3: CSARGLRVSEQYF; DNA: TGCAGCGCCCGGGGACTAAGGGTTAGCGAGCAGTACTTC
J: TRBJ1-1; size: .; D: .; V: TRBV5-4; CDR3: CASSKTTLNTEAFF; DNA: TGTGCCAGCAGCAAAACAACGCTGAACACTGAAGCTTTCTTT
J: TRBJ2-1; size: .; D: .; V: TRBV4-1; CDR3: CASSQDLRVADSSYNEQFF; DNA: TGCGCCAGCAGCCAAGATCTAAGGGTAGCGGATAGCTCCTACAATGAGCAGTTCTTC
J: TRBJ1-5; size: .; D: .; V: TRBV2; CDR3: CASSERTVDQPQHF; DNA: TGTGCCAGCAGTGAACGGACAGTCGACCAGCCCCAGCATTTT
J: TRBJ1-1; size: .; D: TRBD1; V: TRBV5-1; CDR3: CASSSDRGTEAFF; DNA: TGCGCCAGCAGCTCGGACAGGGGGACTGAAGCTTTCTTT
J: TRBJ2-7; size: .; D: .; V: TRBV28; CDR3: CSARKRATYEQYF; DNA: TGTTCCGCCAGGAAGCGGGCAACCTACGAGCAGTACTTC
J: TRBJ2-5; size: .; D: TRBD2; V: TRBV30; CDR3: CAWSSLAGGQETQYF; DNA: TGTGCCTGGAGCTCTTTAGCGGGGGGGCAAGAGACCCAGTACTTC
J: TRBJ1-1; size: .; D: .; V: TRBV5-1; CDR3: CASSFGHLNTEAFF; DNA: TGCGCCAGCAGCTTTGGACACCTGAACACTGAAGCTTTCTTT
J: TRBJ2-7; size: .; D: TRBD2; V: TRBV7-9; CDR3: CASSPTRLAGYEQYF; DNA: TGTGCCAGCAGCCCCACACGGCTAGCGGGTTACGAGCAGTACTTC
J: TRBJ1-1; size: few; D: .; V: TRBV30; CDR3: CASLGTSNTEAFF; DNA: TGTGCCTCCCTAGGGACATCAAACACTGAAGCTTTCTTT